Listed below are T cell receptor beta chains from one sample, sequenced in a study of neurological immune-mediated disorders. TCRdb redid the calling of the 5' RACE reads with MiXCR, one entry per CDR3 protein. The sample has roughly 60,000 distinct CDR3 sequences; 8.5% to 10% are singletons. Material: PBMCs. These receptors were obtained from a man aged 25 to 40 in good health. The CDR3 runs from the conserved cysteine through the conserved F or W. Fields, in order: D gene, J gene, clone size, V gene, CDR3 length, CDR3 DNA, CDR3 protein. D genes are given only for firm matches. Clone size is given as once, few, many or a size class.

D gene: -; J gene: TRBJ1-2; clone size: many; V gene: TRBV9; CDR3 length: 15; CDR3 DNA: TGTGCCAGCAGCGTAGACCAGGCTCAAAACTATGGCTACACCTTC; CDR3 protein: CASSVDQAQNYGYTF
D gene: TRBD1; J gene: TRBJ2-3; clone size: many; V gene: TRBV28; CDR3 length: 16; CDR3 DNA: TGTGCCAGCAGTTCGGACAGGTTCTCACGTGGAGATACGCAGTATTTT; CDR3 protein: CASSSDRFSRGDTQYF
D gene: -; J gene: TRBJ2-1; clone size: many; V gene: TRBV27; CDR3 length: 14; CDR3 DNA: TGTGCCAGCAGTTCGGAGTATTTCTACAATGAGCAGTTCTTC; CDR3 protein: CASSSEYFYNEQFF
D gene: -; J gene: TRBJ2-7; clone size: many; V gene: TRBV20-1; CDR3 length: 15; CDR3 DNA: TGCAGTGCCCCTCCCGCCGGGGACTTATCCTACGAGCAGTACTTC; CDR3 protein: CSAPPAGDLSYEQYF
D gene: -; J gene: TRBJ1-3; clone size: many; V gene: TRBV20-1; CDR3 length: 13; CDR3 DNA: TGCAGTGCTAGTGGGCTTTCTGGAAACACCATATATTTT; CDR3 protein: CSASGLSGNTIYF
D gene: -; J gene: TRBJ2-3; clone size: many; V gene: TRBV3-1; CDR3 length: 15; CDR3 DNA: TGTGCCAGCAGCCAAGACTCGACGAGCGGAAATACGCAGTATTTT; CDR3 protein: CASSQDSTSGNTQYF
D gene: -; J gene: TRBJ2-3; clone size: few; V gene: TRBV19; CDR3 length: 15; CDR3 DNA: TGTGCCAGTAGTAGCATCAGGGAAAGCACAGATACGCAGTATTTT; CDR3 protein: CASSSIRESTDTQYF
D gene: -; J gene: TRBJ2-3; clone size: many; V gene: TRBV5-5; CDR3 length: 13; CDR3 DNA: TGTGCCAGCAGCTTTGGCGGCACAGATACGCAGTATTTT; CDR3 protein: CASSFGGTDTQYF
D gene: TRBD2; J gene: TRBJ2-5; clone size: many; V gene: TRBV4-1; CDR3 length: 17; CDR3 DNA: TGCGCCAGCAGCCAAGAAGCCGGGACTAGCGTCCAAGAGACCCAGTACTTC; CDR3 protein: CASSQEAGTSVQETQYF
D gene: TRBD2; J gene: TRBJ2-2; clone size: few; V gene: TRBV7-2; CDR3 length: 17; CDR3 DNA: TGTGCCAACAGCTTAACCCCTGGACTAGCGGGCACCGGGGAGCTGTTTTTT; CDR3 protein: CANSLTPGLAGTGELFF
D gene: TRBD2; J gene: TRBJ2-2; clone size: many; V gene: TRBV2; CDR3 length: 15; CDR3 DNA: TGTGCCAGCAGCGGGACTAGCGGGTTGACCGGGGAGCTGTTTTTT; CDR3 protein: CASSGTSGLTGELFF
D gene: TRBD1; J gene: TRBJ2-2; clone size: many; V gene: TRBV5-1; CDR3 length: 16; CDR3 DNA: TGCGCCAGCAGCCCGCTCCGGACAGGGTCCGCCGGGGAGCTGTTTTTT; CDR3 protein: CASSPLRTGSAGELFF
D gene: -; J gene: TRBJ2-7; clone size: many; V gene: TRBV5-1; CDR3 length: 14; CDR3 DNA: TGCGCCAGCAGCGCCGGCGGGACATTCGACGAGCAGTACTTC; CDR3 protein: CASSAGGTFDEQYF
D gene: -; J gene: TRBJ2-7; clone size: many; V gene: TRBV2; CDR3 length: 12; CDR3 DNA: TGTGCCAGCAGGTCAAACAGCTACGAGCAGTACTTC; CDR3 protein: CASRSNSYEQYF
D gene: TRBD2; J gene: TRBJ2-1; clone size: many; V gene: TRBV5-1; CDR3 length: 17; CDR3 DNA: TGCGCCAGCAGCGAGACTAGCGGGAGGGCCGGGGGGAATGAGCAGTTCTTC; CDR3 protein: CASSETSGRAGGNEQFF
D gene: TRBD1; J gene: TRBJ2-1; clone size: many; V gene: TRBV28; CDR3 length: 15; CDR3 DNA: TGTGCCAGCAGTGTGCGAGACAGGGTCATCAATGAGCAGTTCTTC; CDR3 protein: CASSVRDRVINEQFF
D gene: TRBD1; J gene: TRBJ2-7; clone size: few; V gene: TRBV25-1; CDR3 length: 13; CDR3 DNA: TGTGCCAGCAGACCGGGACAGGCCTACGAGCAGTACTTC; CDR3 protein: CASRPGQAYEQYF
D gene: TRBD2; J gene: TRBJ2-1; clone size: many; V gene: TRBV10-3; CDR3 length: 15; CDR3 DNA: TGTGCCATCAGTGGGACTAGCGGGAGGGGGGATGAGCAGTTCTTC; CDR3 protein: CAISGTSGRGDEQFF
D gene: -; J gene: TRBJ2-1; clone size: many; V gene: TRBV25-1; CDR3 length: 15; CDR3 DNA: TGTGCCAGCAGTGAACGACCGGGAGAAAGCGATGAGCAGTTCTTC; CDR3 protein: CASSERPGESDEQFF
D gene: -; J gene: TRBJ2-5; clone size: many; V gene: TRBV29-1; CDR3 length: 13; CDR3 DNA: TGCAGCGTCTCAACAGGGTCTGGAGAGACCCAGTACTTC; CDR3 protein: CSVSTGSGETQYF